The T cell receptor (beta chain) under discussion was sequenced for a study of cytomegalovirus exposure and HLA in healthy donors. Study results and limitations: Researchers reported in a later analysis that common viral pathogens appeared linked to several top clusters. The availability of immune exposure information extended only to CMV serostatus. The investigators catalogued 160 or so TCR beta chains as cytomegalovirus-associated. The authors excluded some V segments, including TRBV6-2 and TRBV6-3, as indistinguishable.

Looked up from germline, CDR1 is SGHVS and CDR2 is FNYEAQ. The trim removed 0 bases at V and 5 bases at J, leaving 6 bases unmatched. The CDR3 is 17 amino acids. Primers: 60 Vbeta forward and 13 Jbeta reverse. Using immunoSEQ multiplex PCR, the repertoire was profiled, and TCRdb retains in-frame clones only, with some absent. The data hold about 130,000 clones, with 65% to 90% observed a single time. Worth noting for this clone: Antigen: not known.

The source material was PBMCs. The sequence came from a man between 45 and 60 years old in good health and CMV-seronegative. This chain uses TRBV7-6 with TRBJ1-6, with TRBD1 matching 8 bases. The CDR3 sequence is CASSLAGWTGNNSPLHF. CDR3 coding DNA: TGTGCCAGCAGCTTAGCCGGGTGGACAGGGAATAATTCACCCCTCCACTTT.